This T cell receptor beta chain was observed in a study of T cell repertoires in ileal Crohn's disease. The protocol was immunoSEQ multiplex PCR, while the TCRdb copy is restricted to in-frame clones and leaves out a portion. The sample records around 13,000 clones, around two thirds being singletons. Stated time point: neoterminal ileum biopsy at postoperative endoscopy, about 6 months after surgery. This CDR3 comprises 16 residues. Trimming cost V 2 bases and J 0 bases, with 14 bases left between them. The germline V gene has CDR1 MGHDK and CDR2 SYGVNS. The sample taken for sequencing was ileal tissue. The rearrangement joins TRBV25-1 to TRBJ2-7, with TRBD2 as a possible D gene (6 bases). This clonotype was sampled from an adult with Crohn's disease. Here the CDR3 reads CASSEPGTYNSYEQYF. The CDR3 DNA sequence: TGTGCCAGCAGTGAACCTGGGACTTACAACTCCTACGAGCAGTACTTC.